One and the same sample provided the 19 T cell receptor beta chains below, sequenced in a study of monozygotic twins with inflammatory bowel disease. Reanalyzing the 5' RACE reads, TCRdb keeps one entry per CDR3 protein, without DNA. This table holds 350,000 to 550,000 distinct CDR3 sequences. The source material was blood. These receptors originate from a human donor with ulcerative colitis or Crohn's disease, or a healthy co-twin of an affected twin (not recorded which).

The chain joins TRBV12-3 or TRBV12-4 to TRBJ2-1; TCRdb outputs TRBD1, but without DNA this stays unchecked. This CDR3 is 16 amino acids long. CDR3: CASSLADRGSNNEQFF.

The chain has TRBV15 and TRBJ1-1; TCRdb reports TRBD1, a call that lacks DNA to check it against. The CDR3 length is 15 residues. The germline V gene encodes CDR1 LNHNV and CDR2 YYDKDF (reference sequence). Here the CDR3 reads CATSRDRGGNTEAFF.

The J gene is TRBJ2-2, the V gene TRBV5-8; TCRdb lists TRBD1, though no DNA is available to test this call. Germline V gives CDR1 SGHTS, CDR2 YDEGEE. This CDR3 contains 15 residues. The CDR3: CATQTGAGYDGELFF.

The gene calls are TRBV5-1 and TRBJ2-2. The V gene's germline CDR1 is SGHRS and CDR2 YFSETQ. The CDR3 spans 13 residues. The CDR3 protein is CASSLREAGELFF.

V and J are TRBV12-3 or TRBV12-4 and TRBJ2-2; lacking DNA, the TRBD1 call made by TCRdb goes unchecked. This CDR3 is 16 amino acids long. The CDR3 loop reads CASRAPGPANTGELFF.

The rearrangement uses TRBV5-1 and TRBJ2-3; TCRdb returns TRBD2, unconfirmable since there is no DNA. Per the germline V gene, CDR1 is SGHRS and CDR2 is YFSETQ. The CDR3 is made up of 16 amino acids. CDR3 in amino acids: CASSLAAGGPSDTQYF. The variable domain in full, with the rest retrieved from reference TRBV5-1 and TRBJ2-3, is KAGVTQTPRYLIKTRGQQVTLSCSPISGHRSVSWYQQTPGQGLQFLFEYFSETQRNKGNFPGRFSGRQFSNSRSEMNVSTLELGDSALYLCASSLAAGGPSDTQYFGPGTRLTVL.

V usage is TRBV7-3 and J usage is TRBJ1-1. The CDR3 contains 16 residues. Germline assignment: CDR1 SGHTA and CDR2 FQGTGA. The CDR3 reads CASSQEVLWTVTEAFF. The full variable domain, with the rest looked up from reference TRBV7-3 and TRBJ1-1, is GAGVSQTPSNKVTEKGKYVELRCDPISGHTALYWYRQSLGQGPEFLIYFQGTGAADDSGLPNDRFFAVRPEGSVSTLKIQRTERGDSAVYLCASSQEVLWTVTEAFFGQGTRLTVV.

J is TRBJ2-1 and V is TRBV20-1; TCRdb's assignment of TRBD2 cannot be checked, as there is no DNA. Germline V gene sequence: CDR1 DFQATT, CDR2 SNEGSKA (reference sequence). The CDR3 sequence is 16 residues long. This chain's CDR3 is CSARAVAGESYNEQFF.

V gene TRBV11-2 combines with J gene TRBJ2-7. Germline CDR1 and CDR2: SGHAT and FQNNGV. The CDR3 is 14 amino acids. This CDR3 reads CASSSILLGYEQYF.

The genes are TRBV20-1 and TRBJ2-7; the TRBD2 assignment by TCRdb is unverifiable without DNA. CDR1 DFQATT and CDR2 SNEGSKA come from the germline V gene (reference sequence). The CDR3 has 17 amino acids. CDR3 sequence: CSAPSLLAGAAKGEQYF.

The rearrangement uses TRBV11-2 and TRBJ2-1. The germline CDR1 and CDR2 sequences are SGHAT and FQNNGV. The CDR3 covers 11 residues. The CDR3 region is CASSPIDEQFF.

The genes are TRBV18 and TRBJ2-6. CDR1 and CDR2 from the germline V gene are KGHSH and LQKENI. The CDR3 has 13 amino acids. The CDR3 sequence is CASSLSRANVLTF.

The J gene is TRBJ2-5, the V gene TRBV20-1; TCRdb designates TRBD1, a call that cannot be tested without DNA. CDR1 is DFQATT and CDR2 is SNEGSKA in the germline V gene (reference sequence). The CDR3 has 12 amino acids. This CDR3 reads CSAGQQQETQYF.

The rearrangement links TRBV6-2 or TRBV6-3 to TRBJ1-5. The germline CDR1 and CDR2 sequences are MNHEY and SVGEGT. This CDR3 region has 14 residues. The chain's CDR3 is CASSYGSGNQPQHF.

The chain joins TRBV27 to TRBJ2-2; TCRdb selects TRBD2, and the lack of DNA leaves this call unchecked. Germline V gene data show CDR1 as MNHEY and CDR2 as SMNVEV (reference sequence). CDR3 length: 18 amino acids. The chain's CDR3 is CASSSPSGGLSNTGELFF.

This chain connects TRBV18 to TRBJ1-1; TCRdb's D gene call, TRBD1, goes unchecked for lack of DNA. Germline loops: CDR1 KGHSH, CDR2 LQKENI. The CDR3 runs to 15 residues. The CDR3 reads CASSPAGTANTEAFF.

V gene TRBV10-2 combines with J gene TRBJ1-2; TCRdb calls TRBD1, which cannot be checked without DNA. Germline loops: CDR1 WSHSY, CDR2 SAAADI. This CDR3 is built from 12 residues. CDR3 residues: CASSPDTDGYTF.

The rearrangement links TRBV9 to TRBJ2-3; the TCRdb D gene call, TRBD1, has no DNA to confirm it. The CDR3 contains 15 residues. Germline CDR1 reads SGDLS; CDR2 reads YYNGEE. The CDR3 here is CASSADRYSTDTQYF.

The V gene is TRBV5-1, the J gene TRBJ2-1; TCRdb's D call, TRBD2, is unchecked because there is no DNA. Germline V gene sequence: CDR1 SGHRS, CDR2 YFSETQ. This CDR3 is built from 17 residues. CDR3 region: CASSLSPLAGGPGEQFF.